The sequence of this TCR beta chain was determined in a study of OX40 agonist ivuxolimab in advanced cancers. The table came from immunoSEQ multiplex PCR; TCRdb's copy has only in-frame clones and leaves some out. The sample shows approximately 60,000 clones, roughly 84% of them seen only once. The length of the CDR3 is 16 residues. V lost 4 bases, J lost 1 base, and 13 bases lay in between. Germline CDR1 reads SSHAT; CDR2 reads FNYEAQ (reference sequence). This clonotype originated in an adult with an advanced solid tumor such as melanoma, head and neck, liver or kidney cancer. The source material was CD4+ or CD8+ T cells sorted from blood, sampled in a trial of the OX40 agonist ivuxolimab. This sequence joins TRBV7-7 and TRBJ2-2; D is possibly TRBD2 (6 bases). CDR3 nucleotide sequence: TGTGCCAGCAGCTCAAACCGGGACTGGAACACCGGGGAGCTGTTTTTT. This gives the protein CASSSNRDWNTGELFF.